Sequencing of this TCR beta chain was carried out in a study of blood T cell repertoires in COVID-19. Turning to the study itself: The United States, Italy and Spain were the sources of the acute and convalescent COVID-19 samples. PBMCs, B-cell-depleted T cells, or T cells were the source of the cDNA or gDNA that made up the material.

This clone has just a few counts. Per the original methods: Researchers report that nucleated cell counts were estimated from reference gene primer amplification. TCRdb's copy holds only in-frame clones and misses some; the assay was immunoSEQ multiplex PCR. V and J calls and clone size follow that table, whereas D and trimming were derived from the DNA. The sample has just under 250,000 clones, around 88% seen once. Participants had their cohort set by participant-reported clinical history. With 6 bases clipped from V and 11 bases from J, the junction kept 8 bases outside the gene matches. Germline V gene data show CDR1 as MNHEY and CDR2 as SMNVEV (reference sequence). CDR3 length: 12 amino acids.

Sequencing input: PBMCs or T cells enriched from blood (not recorded which). The chain employs TRBV27 and TRBJ1-1; 8 bases line up with TRBD1. The origin of this receptor is a woman aged 25 to 45 who had recovered from COVID-19. Here the CDR3 DNA reads TGTGCCAGCAGCCTCTCGACAGGGGCGGCTTTCTTT. As protein: CASSLSTGAAFF.